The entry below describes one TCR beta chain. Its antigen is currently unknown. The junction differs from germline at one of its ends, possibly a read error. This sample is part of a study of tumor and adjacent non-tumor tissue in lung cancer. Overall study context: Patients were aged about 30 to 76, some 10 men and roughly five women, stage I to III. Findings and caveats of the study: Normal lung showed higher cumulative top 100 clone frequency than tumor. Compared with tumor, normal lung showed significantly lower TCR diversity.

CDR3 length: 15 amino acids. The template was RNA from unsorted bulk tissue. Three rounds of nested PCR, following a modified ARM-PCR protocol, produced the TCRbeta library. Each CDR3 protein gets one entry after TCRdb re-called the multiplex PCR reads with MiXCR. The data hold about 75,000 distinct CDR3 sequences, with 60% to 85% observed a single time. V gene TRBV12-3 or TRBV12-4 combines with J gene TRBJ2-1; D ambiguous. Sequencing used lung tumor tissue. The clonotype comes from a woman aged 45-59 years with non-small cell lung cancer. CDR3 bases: TGTGCCAGCAGTCAACCTGACTCCTCCTACAAAGAGCACTTCTTC. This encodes CASSQPDSSYKEHFF.